Shown below are 10 T cell receptor beta chains from a single sample sequenced in a study of blood T cell repertoires in COVID-19. Repertoires were generated with immunoSEQ multiplex PCR, while TCRdb's copy carries only in-frame clones and drops some. The sample consists of 280,000 or so clones, around 85% of them appearing once. Sequenced input: PBMCs or T cells enriched from blood (not recorded which). These receptors originate from a woman in her 50s who had recovered from COVID-19.

The rearrangement uses TRBV3-1 (or the pseudogene TRBV3-2) and TRBJ1-6, with D uncertain. The V gene's germline CDR1 is LGHDT and CDR2 YNNKEL (reference sequence). There are 15 residues in the CDR3. V was cut by 3 bases and J by 7 bases, with 13 bases left in between. The DNA of the CDR3 is TGTGCCAGCAGCCATCATAGCTCGCCGAATTCACCCCTCCACTTT. Protein sequence: CASSHHSSPNSPLHF.

This clone appeared a few times. The chain is built from TRBV5-6 and TRBJ2-3; 7 bases fit TRBD2. The CDR3 spans 13 residues. The V gene's germline CDR1 is SGHDT and CDR2 YYEEEE. V lost 6 bases, J lost 4 bases, and 5 bases stayed unmatched. This chain's CDR3 is CASTRGEADTQYF. The CDR3 DNA sequence: TGTGCCAGCACCCGGGGGGAGGCAGATACGCAGTATTTT.

The V gene is TRBV11-2, the J gene TRBJ1-6; D gene unclear. V dropped 3 bases and J dropped 7 bases, with 7 bases sitting between them. The CDR3 totals 13 residues. Germline CDR1 SGHAT, CDR2 FQNNGV. The CDR3 region is CASSFGPNSPLHF. The DNA of the CDR3 is TGTGCCAGCAGCTTTGGGCCGAATTCACCCCTCCACTTT.

The chain carries TRBV6-5 and TRBJ1-1; TRBD1 aligns across 8 bases. Per germline, CDR1 MNHEY and CDR2 SVGAGI. The CDR3 runs 14 residues. V lost 6 bases to trimming and J lost 1 base; unmatched junction nucleotides: 4. CDR3 coding DNA: TGTGCCAGCAGCGGACAGGGCAGGAACACTGAAGCTTTCTTT. Amino acid sequence: CASSGQGRNTEAFF.

V usage is TRBV29-1 and J usage is TRBJ1-1; perhaps TRBD1 as D (5 bases). Trimming took 5 bases from V and 1 from J, leaving 8 bases between them. This CDR3 has 12 amino acids. Germline V lookup: CDR1 SQVTM, CDR2 ANQGSEA. CDR3 residues: CSVNRQNTEAFF. The CDR3 nucleotides read TGCAGCGTTAACAGGCAGAACACTGAAGCTTTCTTT.

The gene calls are TRBV9 and TRBJ2-7; TRBD2 agrees at 9 bases. Germline V gene sequence: CDR1 SGDLS, CDR2 YYNGEE. The CDR3 is made up of 17 amino acids. With 0 bases clipped from V and 6 bases from J, the junction kept 13 bases outside the gene matches. For the CDR3, the DNA is TGTGCCAGCAGCGTAGGGTCTAGCGGGACGGGAAGCGGCGAGCAGTACTTC. Protein sequence: CASSVGSSGTGSGEQYF.

V gene TRBV29-1 combines with J gene TRBJ2-5; 9 nucleotides match TRBD2. CDR3 length: 14 amino acids. Germline CDR1 is SQVTM and CDR2 is ANQGSEA. Germline trimming cut 3 bases from V and 3 bases from J; bases unmatched to any gene: 5. The CDR3 is CSVEDSGREETQYF. In nucleotides, the CDR3 is TGCAGCGTTGAGGATAGCGGGAGAGAAGAGACCCAGTACTTC. The full variable domain, in which reference TRBV29-1 and TRBJ2-5 provide the parts outside the CDR3, is SAVISQKPSRDICQRGTSLTIQCQVDSQVTMMFWYRQQPGQSLTLIATANQGSEATYESGFVIDKFPISRPNLTFSTLTVSNMSPEDSSIYLCSVEDSGREETQYFGPGTRLLVL.

In this sample, this clone turned up once. This chain connects TRBV10-3 to TRBJ1-1; D is unresolved. CDR1 is ENHRY and CDR2 is SYGVKD in the germline V gene. There are 14 residues in the CDR3. The germline V and J ends were trimmed by 8 bases and 5 bases, with 18 bases remaining between them. For the CDR3, the DNA is TGTGCCATCTCGGGCGAGGGCGCTGGGACTGAAGCTTTCTTT. Protein product: CAISGEGAGTEAFF.

This clone showed up just once. The chain joins TRBV12-3 or TRBV12-4 to TRBJ1-2; no clear D gene. The V gene lost 6 bases and the J gene lost 4 bases, with 12 bases spanning the gap. CDR3 length equals 13 residues. Here the CDR3 reads CASRRDSPYGYTF. CDR3 bases: TGTGCCAGCAGACGAGATTCCCCCTATGGCTACACCTTC.

The chain uses TRBV11-3 and TRBJ1-2, with D tentatively TRBD1 (6 bases). Trimming pared 5 bases from V and 10 bases from J, leaving 14 bases between. CDR1 and CDR2 from the germline V gene are SGHNT and YENEEA. The CDR3 length is 12 residues. CDR3 sequence (DNA): TGTGCCAGCAGCCCTATGACAGGTCCCTACACCTTC. It is translated as CASSPMTGPYTF.